This T cell receptor beta chain was sequenced in a study of T cell repertoires in cytomegalovirus infection. Overall study: Recently identified HLA-C-restricted CMV epitopes and well-studied HLA-B-restricted CMV epitopes were used by the study. An indication of both CMV infection and matching HLA type came from public TCR beta signatures. Study-wide results and limits: Cumulative frequency (of public TCR beta family members) identified carriers of CMV plus the relevant HLA. The ex vivo response was dominated by HLA-C-restricted CMV-specific TCR beta clonotypes.

Looked up from germline, CDR1 is MNHNS and CDR2 is SASEGT. The V gene lost 8 bases and the J gene lost 1 base, with 19 bases spanning the gap. The length of the CDR3 is 16 residues. MiXCR, run by TCRdb on the reads, gives a single entry per CDR3 protein. Here the sample spans 650,000 to 900,000 distinct CDR3 sequences, about 28% being singletons. Remarks on this clonotype: Its target is unknown.

The source is a human donor in good health (CMV status not recorded). Some clones in this sample may be carry-over from other donors' samples. This chain joins TRBV6-1 and TRBJ2-3; D assignment may be TRBD1 or TRBD2 (5 bases each). This sample comprised cultured CD8+ T cells from PBMCs, obtained from culture after CMV antigen stimulation. CDR3 protein: CASPGARELRTDTQYF. The CDR3 region has the DNA TGTGCCAGCCCTGGGGCCCGGGAACTTCGCACAGATACGCAGTATTTT.